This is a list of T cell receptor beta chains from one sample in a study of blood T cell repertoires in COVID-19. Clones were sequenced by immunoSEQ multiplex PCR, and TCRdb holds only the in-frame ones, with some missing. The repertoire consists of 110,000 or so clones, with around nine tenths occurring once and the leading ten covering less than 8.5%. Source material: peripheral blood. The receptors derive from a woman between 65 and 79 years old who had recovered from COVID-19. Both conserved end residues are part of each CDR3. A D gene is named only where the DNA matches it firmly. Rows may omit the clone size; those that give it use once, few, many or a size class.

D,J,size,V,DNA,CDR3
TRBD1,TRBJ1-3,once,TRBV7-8,TGTGCCAGCAGTCTAGGGGGCGCGCTCTCTGGAAACACCATATATTTT,CASSLGGALSGNTIYF
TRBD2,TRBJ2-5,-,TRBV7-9,TGTGCCAGCACCCCCAGCGGGGGGGATTCCCCTCGAGAGACCCAGTACTTC,CASTPSGGDSPRETQYF
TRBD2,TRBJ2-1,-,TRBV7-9,TGTGCCAGCAGCCTTCCCCCGGGACTAGCGGTCGCCTACTGGCAGTTCTTC,CASSLPPGLAVAYWQFF
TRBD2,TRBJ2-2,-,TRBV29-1,TGCAGCGTTGACAGAATAAAAGCGGGAGATACGAACACCGGGGAGCTGTTTTTT,CSVDRIKAGDTNTGELFF
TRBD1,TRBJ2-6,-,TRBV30,TGTGCCGAATCAGGGGGCCATGGGGCCAACGTCCTGACTTTC,CAESGGHGANVLTF
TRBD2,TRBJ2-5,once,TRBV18,TGTGCCAGCTCACCCTGGACTAGCGGGGGAACCCCGGAGACCCAGTACTTC,CASSPWTSGGTPETQYF
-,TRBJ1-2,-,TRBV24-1,TGTGCCACCAGTGGGTACAGTACTGGGTCATCTAACTATGGCTACACCTTC,CATSGYSTGSSNYGYTF
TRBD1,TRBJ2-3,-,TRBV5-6,TGTGCCAGCAGCTTAATGACAGGGACAGATACGCAGTATTTT,CASSLMTGTDTQYF
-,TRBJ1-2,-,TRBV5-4,TGTGCCAGCAGCTTGGCCGAGCAGGGGAACTATGGCTACACCTTC,CASSLAEQGNYGYTF
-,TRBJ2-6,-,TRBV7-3,TGTGCCAGCAGCATCTCGACAGGAACTGGGGCCAACGTCCTGACTTTC,CASSISTGTGANVLTF
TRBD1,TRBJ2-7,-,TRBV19,TGTGCCAGTAGTATCAGTCAGGGGGCCTACGAGCAGTACTTC,CASSISQGAYEQYF
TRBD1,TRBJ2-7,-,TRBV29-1,TGCAGCGTCTTCGGACAGGGGATACTCGAGCAGTACTTC,CSVFGQGILEQYF
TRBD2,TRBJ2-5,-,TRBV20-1,TGCAGTGCTAGTATCACCGGGGGGGAGACCCAGTACTTC,CSASITGGETQYF
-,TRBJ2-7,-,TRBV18,TGTGCCAGCTCACCGGGACGGGGGAACGAGCAGTACTTC,CASSPGRGNEQYF
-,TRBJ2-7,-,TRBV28,TGTGCCAGCAGCCGGGACTTCCAGCAGTACTTC,CASSRDFQQYF
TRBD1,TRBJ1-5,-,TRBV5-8,TGTGCCAGCAGAGGGACAGGATCGGGGAATCAGCCCCAGCATTTT,CASRGTGSGNQPQHF
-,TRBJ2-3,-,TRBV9,TGTGCCAGCAGCGTAGCCGCCTCTCAGGTCGCCTCCGATACGCAGTATTTT,CASSVAASQVASDTQYF
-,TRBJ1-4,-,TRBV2,TGTGCCAGCAGAATCGACAGTGCAACTAATGAAAAACTGTTTTTT,CASRIDSATNEKLFF
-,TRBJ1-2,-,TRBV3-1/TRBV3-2,TGTGCCAGCAGCCAAGCGAGGGGCTACACCTTC,CASSQARGYTF
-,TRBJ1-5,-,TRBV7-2,TGTGCCAGCAGCTTAGACGGACAGCCCAATCAGCCCCAGCATTTT,CASSLDGQPNQPQHF
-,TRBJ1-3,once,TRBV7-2,TGTGCCAGCAGCTTAACGGCCGGAGCTGGAAACACCATATATTTT,CASSLTAGAGNTIYF
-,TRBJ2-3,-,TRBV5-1,TGCGCCAGCAGCTTGGCCTTTATTAGGGGCAGCACAGATACGCAGTATTTT,CASSLAFIRGSTDTQYF
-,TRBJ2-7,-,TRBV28,TGTGCCAGCAGTTCAGGGGACGCATACGACGAGCAGTACTTC,CASSSGDAYDEQYF
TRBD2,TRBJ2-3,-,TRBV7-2,TGTGCCAGCAGGGGGACTACCGGCCCAGGTACGCAGTATTTT,CASRGTTGPGTQYF
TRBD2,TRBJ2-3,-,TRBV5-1,TGCGCCAGCAGCCCCCGTTATCGCGGGAGGGAGACAGATACGCAGTATTTT,CASSPRYRGRETDTQYF
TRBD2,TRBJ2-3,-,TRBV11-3,TGTGCCAGCAGCCCGCGCGGGGGTAGCACAGATACGCAGTATTTT,CASSPRGGSTDTQYF
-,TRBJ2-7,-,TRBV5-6,TGTGCCAGCAGCTTCGAGGCCTACGAGCAGTACTTC,CASSFEAYEQYF
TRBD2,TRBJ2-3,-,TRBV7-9,TGTGCCAGCAGCCCGGGACTAGCGAGCACAGATACGCAGTATTTT,CASSPGLASTDTQYF
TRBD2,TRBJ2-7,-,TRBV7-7,TGTGCCAGCAGCTTAGAACTAGCGGGAGGCGAGCAGTACTTC,CASSLELAGGEQYF
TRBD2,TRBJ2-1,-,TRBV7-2,TGTGCCAGCAGCTTGTTATGGGGGGGCAATGAGCAGTTCTTC,CASSLLWGGNEQFF
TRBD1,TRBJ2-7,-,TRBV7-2,TGTGCCAGCAGCTTAGGGGTACAGGGGGAGGAGCAGTACTTC,CASSLGVQGEEQYF
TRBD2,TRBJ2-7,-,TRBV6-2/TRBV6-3,TGTGCCAGCAGTTACTCGATACTAGCGGGCGAGCAGTACTTC,CASSYSILAGEQYF
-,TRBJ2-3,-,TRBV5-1,TGCGCCAGCAGCTTGTTATCGGGCACAGATACGCAGTATTTT,CASSLLSGTDTQYF
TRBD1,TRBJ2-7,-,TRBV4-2,TGTGCCAGCAGCCAAGACGGGACAGGGGGCTACGAGCAGTACTTC,CASSQDGTGGYEQYF
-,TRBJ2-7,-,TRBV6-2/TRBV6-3,TGTGCCAGCAGTTACCAGCGGTACGAGCAGTACTTC,CASSYQRYEQYF
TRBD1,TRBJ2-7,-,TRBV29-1,TGCAGCGGAAGGACAGGCAGCTCCTACGAGCAGTACTTC,CSGRTGSSYEQYF
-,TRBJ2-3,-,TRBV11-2,TGTGCCAGCAGCTTAGGGACTAGAGGGGGGACAGATACGCAGTATTTT,CASSLGTRGGTDTQYF
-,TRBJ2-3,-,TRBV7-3,TGTGCCAGCAGCTTAAGAGGGATTAGTACAGATACGCAGTATTTT,CASSLRGISTDTQYF
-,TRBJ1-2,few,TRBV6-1,TGTGCCAGCAGTGAAGAGTTGGGGGCGGGTAACTATGGCTACACCTTC,CASSEELGAGNYGYTF
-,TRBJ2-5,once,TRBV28,TGTGCCAGCGCCAGGGGACAAACAGATCAAGAGACCCAGTACTTC,CASARGQTDQETQYF
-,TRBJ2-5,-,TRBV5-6,TGTGCCAGCAGCTTGTCGGAGACCCAGTACTTC,CASSLSETQYF
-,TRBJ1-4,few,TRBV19,TGTGCCAGTAGTCAAACACGGGGTAATGAAAAACTGTTTTTT,CASSQTRGNEKLFF
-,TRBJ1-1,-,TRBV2,TGTGCCAGCAGTGAAGCGGGCGTTTTGAACACTGAAGCTTTCTTT,CASSEAGVLNTEAFF
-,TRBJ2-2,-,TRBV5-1,TGCGCCAGCAGCCCGCAGGGGTCTTCTGACACCGGGGAGCTGTTTTTT,CASSPQGSSDTGELFF
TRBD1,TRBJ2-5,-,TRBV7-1,TGTGCCAGCAGCTCAACTCGGGGACAGCCAAAAAAGAGACCCAGTTCCCAACCTCAAGAGACCCAGTACTTC,CASSSTRGQPKKRPSSQPQETQYF